This T cell receptor beta chain came from a study of beta chain features in type 1 diabetes. Study-wide background: Taken together, all samples contributed around 100,000,000 examined sorted cells.

V was trimmed by 5 bases and J by 0 bases, leaving 9 bases between them. This CDR3 region has 14 residues. Germline CDR1 is LGHNA and CDR2 is YSLEER. Investigators reverse transcribed all isolated RNA, so they sequenced expressed TCRB transcripts. Method: immunoSEQ multiplex PCR; TCRdb's copy keeps in-frame clones and lacks some. The table lists 250,000 to 400,000 clones, about 15% of them singletons. The chain combines TRBV4-3 with TRBJ2-3; no firm D call. The sequencing sample was made of central memory CD4+ T cells from blood. The clonotype was recovered from a man aged 25 to 40 in good health. The CDR3 coding sequence is TGCGCCAGCAGCACAGAACGAAGCACAGATACGCAGTATTTT. Amino acid sequence: CASSTERSTDTQYF.